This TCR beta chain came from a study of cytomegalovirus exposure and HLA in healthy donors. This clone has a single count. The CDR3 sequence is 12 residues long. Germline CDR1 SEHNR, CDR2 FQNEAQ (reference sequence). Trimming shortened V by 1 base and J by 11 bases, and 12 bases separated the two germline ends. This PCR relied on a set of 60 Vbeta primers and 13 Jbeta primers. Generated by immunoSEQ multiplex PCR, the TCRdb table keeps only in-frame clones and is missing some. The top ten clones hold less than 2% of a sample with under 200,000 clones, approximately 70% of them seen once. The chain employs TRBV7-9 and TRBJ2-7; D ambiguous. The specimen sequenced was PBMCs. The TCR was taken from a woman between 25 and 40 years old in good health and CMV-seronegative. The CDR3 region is CASSLGTLGEYF. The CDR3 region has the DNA TGTGCCAGCAGCTTAGGAACCTTAGGAGAGTACTTC.